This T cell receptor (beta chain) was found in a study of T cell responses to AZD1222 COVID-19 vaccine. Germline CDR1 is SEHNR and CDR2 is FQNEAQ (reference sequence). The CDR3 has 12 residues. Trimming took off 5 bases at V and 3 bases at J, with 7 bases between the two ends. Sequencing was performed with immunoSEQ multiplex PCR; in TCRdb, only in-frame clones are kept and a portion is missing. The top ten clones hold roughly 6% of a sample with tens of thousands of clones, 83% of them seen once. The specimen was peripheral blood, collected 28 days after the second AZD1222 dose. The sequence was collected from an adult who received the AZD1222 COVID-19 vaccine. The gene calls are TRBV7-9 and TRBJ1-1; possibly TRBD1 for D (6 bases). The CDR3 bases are TGTGCCAGCAGCCAGGGGTACACTGAAGCTTTCTTT. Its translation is CASSQGYTEAFF.